A single sample is the source of the 20 T cell receptor beta chains below, sequenced in a study of blood T cells in healthy people across ages (dated by TCRdb to about 2015). The protocol used for the library was 5' RACE. Sequencing instrument: Illumina HiSeq 2500. A second roughly 6 to 12 cycle PCR used a sample-barcoded 5' primer and a J-beta primer mix. TCRdb applied fastp at Q25 and MiXCR to the public reads, then kept only in-frame beta chains. For every CDR3 protein sequence, its rows merge into one entry that carries the most common genes and DNA. The sample table lists hundreds of thousands of distinct CDR3 sequences, about 30% of them with a count of one. Roughly 14% of the sample rests with the top ten. Sequencing input: blood. These receptors were collected from a woman of 80 years or more in good health. Donor details come from another sample of the same person, matched by shared clones.

This clonotype was counted at least ten times. The chain has TRBV5-6 and TRBJ2-7; D gene ambiguous. Germline V gene lookup returns CDR1 SGHDT and CDR2 YYEEEE. The CDR3 extends over 14 amino acids. V dropped 6 bases and J dropped 0 bases, with 13 bases sitting between them. The CDR3 reads CASIRGVSSYEQYF. CDR3 DNA sequence: TGTGCCAGCATTCGTGGCGTGAGCTCCTACGAGCAGTACTTC.

This clonotype has a count of ten or more. The J gene is TRBJ1-5, the V gene TRBV15; 9 bases map to TRBD1. There are 14 residues in the CDR3. Germline V lookup: CDR1 LNHNV, CDR2 YYDKDF (reference sequence). V shed 5 bases and J 6 bases; nucleotides not matched to a gene: 5. The CDR3 DNA follows: TGTGCCACCAGCGGGACAGGGTCTCGTCAGCCCCAGCATTTT. It encodes CATSGTGSRQPQHF.

This clonotype was found many times. The chain employs TRBV28 and TRBJ2-5; weak D call: TRBD1 (7 bases). This CDR3 is built from 15 residues. V lost 3 bases and J 5 bases, leaving 16 bases between the germline ends. CDR1 and CDR2 (germline): MDHEN, SYDVKM. The CDR3: CASSLTGRKEETQYF. The DNA for the CDR3 is TGTGCCAGCAGTTTGACAGGGAGGAAGGAGGAGACCCAGTACTTC. The full variable domain, completed using reference TRBV28 and TRBJ2-5, is DVKVTQSSRYLVKRTGEKVFLECVQDMDHENMFWYRQDPGLGLRLIYFSYDVKMKEKGDIPEGYSVSREKKERFSLILESASTNQTSMYLCASSLTGRKEETQYFGPGTRLLVL.

Comment on this clonotype: A read error is possible here, since a much larger clone lies one base away. The rearrangement links TRBV15 to TRBJ1-5; D gene ambiguous. Trimming shortened V by 5 bases and J by 6 bases, and 11 bases separated the two germline ends. This CDR3 comprises 13 residues. Germline V gene sequence: CDR1 LNHNV, CDR2 YYDKDF (reference sequence). CDR3 residues: CATSLRGGQPQHF. CDR3 in DNA: TGTGCCACCAGCCTGAGAGGCGGTCAGCCCCAGCATTTT. Full variable domain (rest looked up from reference TRBV15 and TRBJ1-5): DAMVIQNPRYQVTQFGKPVTLSCSQTLNHNVMYWYQQKSSQAPKLLFHYYDKDFNNEADTPDNFQSRRPNTSFCFLDIRSPGLGDTAMYLCATSLRGGQPQHFGDGTRLSIL.

The table lists this clonotype with a few counts. A much bigger clone sits one base away, suggesting this may be a read error. The V and J genes are TRBV12-3 or TRBV12-4 and TRBJ2-1; D is perhaps TRBD1 or TRBD2 (5 bases each). V was clipped by 4 bases and J by 15 bases, with 22 bases between them. This CDR3 spans 14 amino acids. The CDR3 nucleotides are TGTGCCAGCAGTTGGGGCCAGGGTAGGGGCGCGGGGTTCTTC. It yields the protein CASSWGQGRGAGFF.

This clonotype was counted ten times or more. This sequence joins TRBV6-2 or TRBV6-3 and TRBJ2-3; 7 nucleotides match TRBD1. Germline CDR1 and CDR2: MNHEY and SVGEGT. Trimming took 7 bases from V and 2 from J; bases not matched to a gene: 12. The CDR3 length is 16 residues. CDR3 coding DNA: TGTGCCAGCACCCAGGCCGGGACAGCGAACACAGATACGCAGTATTTT. As protein: CASTQAGTANTDTQYF.

The rearrangement uses TRBV4-3 and TRBJ1-3; TRBD1 might be the D (5 bases). This CDR3 has 15 amino acids. The ends were cut back, 4 bases at V and 2 bases at J, with 12 bases in the middle. In germline, CDR1 is LGHNA, CDR2 YSLEER. The CDR3 DNA follows: TGCGCCAGCAGCCCCCCAGGGAGTCCTGGAAACACCATATATTTT. It encodes CASSPPGSPGNTIYF.

At least ten counts were recorded for this clonotype. The chain is built from TRBV28 and TRBJ2-3; D perhaps matches TRBD1 (6 bases). The germline V gene has CDR1 MDHEN and CDR2 SYDVKM. This CDR3 is built from 15 residues. V gave up 6 bases and J gave up 0 bases, with 13 bases separating them. CDR3 protein: CASRTDRLSTDTQYF. The CDR3 DNA follows: TGTGCCAGCAGGACCGACAGGCTCAGCACAGATACGCAGTATTTT.

Details on this clonotype: The junction shows a germline mismatch at one end, possibly a read error. The J gene is TRBJ1-6, the V gene TRBV27, with unresolved D. Looked up from germline, CDR1 is MNHEY and CDR2 is SMNVEV (reference sequence). This CDR3 spans 16 amino acids. The CDR3 DNA reads as TGTGCTAGCAGTTCCAACGGGGTGCGGGAGAATTCACCCCTCCACTTT. Translating it yields CASSSNGVRENSPLHF.

This clonotype was observed a few times. It may be a read error: a sequence one base away is much more abundant. This sequence joins TRBV7-2 and TRBJ2-5; 16 positions agree with TRBD2. The CDR3 loop spans 16 amino acids. Trimming took 8 bases from V and 11 from J; bases not matched to a gene: 14. In germline, CDR1 is SGHTA, CDR2 FQGNSA. CDR3 protein: CASRGTSGGVHNEQYF. The CDR3 region has the DNA TGTGCCAGCCGCGGGACTAGCGGGGGGGTTCACAATGAGCAGTACTTC. The complete variable domain, with remaining parts taken from reference TRBV7-2 and TRBJ2-5, reads GAGVSQSPSNKVTEKGKDVELRCDPISGHTALYWYRQSLGQGLEFLIYFQGNSAPDKSGLPSDRFSAERTGGSVSTLTIQRTQQEDSAVYLCASRGTSGGVHNEQYFGPGTRLLVL.

Comments on this clonotype: A much larger clone differs by one base, so this may be a read error. The chain carries TRBV20-1 and TRBJ2-3; maybe TRBD2 (5 bases). The CDR3 has 12 amino acids. From germline, CDR1 is DFQATT and CDR2 SNEGSKA (reference sequence). CDR3 protein: CRARGFTDTQYF. In DNA form, the CDR3 reads TGCAGGGCTAGAGGGTTCACAGATACGCAGTATTTT.

In the case of this clonotype: This may arise from a read error, as a much more abundant clone is one base away. The chain couples TRBV5-1 to TRBJ2-1; 11 bases match TRBD2. Gene TRBJ2-7 matches the end of the DNA better, so the J call may be wrong. The germline V gene has CDR1 SGHRS and CDR2 YFSETQ. The CDR3 consists of 16 residues. CDR3 bases: TGCGCCAGCAGCCCCACCCCTAGCGGGGGGAACAATGAGCAGTACTTC. Translation: CASSPTPSGGNNEQYF.

There are a few counts of this clonotype. This rearrangement joins TRBV10-3 to TRBJ1-1; D is possibly TRBD1 (5 bases). Between the trimmed V and J ends, which lost 6 bases and 5 bases, there was a span of 19 bases. The germline V gene has CDR1 ENHRY and CDR2 SYGVKD. This CDR3 comprises 15 residues. The CDR3 is CAIRDLGQAGTEAFF. CDR3 in DNA: TGTGCCATCAGGGACTTGGGGCAGGCTGGGACTGAAGCTTTCTTT.

This clonotype was found many times. The V call is TRBV20-1, the J call TRBJ2-1, with D tentatively TRBD1 (6 bases). V was cut by 2 bases and J by 11 bases, with 13 bases left in between. From germline, CDR1 is DFQATT and CDR2 SNEGSKA (reference sequence). The CDR3 length is 12 residues. In nucleotides, the CDR3 is TGCAGTGCTAGACCCATCGACAGGAAGCAGTTCTTC. Protein sequence: CSARPIDRKQFF.

This sequence joins TRBV7-2 and TRBJ2-5, with D maybe TRBD2 (6 bases). The CDR3 has 17 amino acids. V was trimmed by 1 base and J by 11 bases, leaving 26 bases between them. CDR1 and CDR2 (germline): SGHTA, FQGNSA. The CDR3 is CASSLERRMVADREQYF. The CDR3 bases are TGTGCCAGCAGCTTAGAACGTCGGATGGTAGCGGATCGGGAGCAGTACTTC.

In this sample, this clonotype turned up many times. V usage is TRBV4-1 and J usage is TRBJ1-6; D gene unclear. The germline gives CDR1 MGHRA, CDR2 YSYEKL. The CDR3 spans 13 residues. V was clipped by 1 base and J by 6 bases, with 4 bases between them. The CDR3 reads CASSQAVNSPLHF. The CDR3 coding sequence is TGCGCCAGCAGCCAAGCGGTTAATTCACCCCTCCACTTT.

This clonotype was recorded a few times. A much more abundant neighbour one base away suggests this may be a read error. This chain's CDR3 is CASSQDLQGNTVFYGQYF. The CDR3 region has the DNA TGCGCCAGCAGCCAAGATCTTCAGGGGAACACCGTGTTCTACGGGCAGTACTTC. V usage is TRBV4-1 and J usage is TRBJ2-4; the D gene is possibly TRBD1 (6 bases). CDR1 MGHRA and CDR2 YSYEKL come from the germline V gene. Deletions cut 0 bases from V and 13 bases from J, with 28 bases between. CDR3 length: 18 residues.

Concerning this clonotype: A single base separates this from a much larger clone, so it may be a read error. This chain links TRBV11-3 with TRBJ2-1; D ambiguous. The CDR3 covers 12 residues. Germline CDR1 SGHNT, CDR2 YENEEA. V was cut by 0 bases and J by 13 bases, with 10 bases left in between. Here the CDR3 DNA reads TGTGCCAGCAGCTTAGATAACCAGGACCAGTTCTTC. It codes for CASSLDNQDQFF. The full variable domain, in which reference TRBV11-3 and TRBJ2-1 provide the parts outside the CDR3, is EAGVVQSPRYKIIEKKQPVAFWCNPISGHNTLYWYLQNLGQGPELLIRYENEEAVDDSQLPKDRFSAERLKGVDSTLKIQPAELGDSAVYLCASSLDNQDQFFGPGTRLTVL.

This clonotype appeared many times. The V call is TRBV5-8, the J call TRBJ2-1, with 7 bases fitting TRBD2. CDR1 and CDR2 (germline): SGHTS, YDEGEE. The CDR3 length is 15 residues. The V segment lost 6 bases and the J segment 0 bases; nucleotides outside the gene matches: 6. CDR3 sequence (DNA): TGTGCCAGCAACCTAGCGGAGAGCTCCTACAATGAGCAGTTCTTC. Residues: CASNLAESSYNEQFF. The full variable domain, in which reference TRBV5-8 and TRBJ2-1 provide the parts outside the CDR3, is EAGVTQSPTHLIKTRGQQATLRCSPISGHTSVYWYQQALGLGLQFLLWYDEGEERNRGNFPPRFSGRQFPNYSSELNVNALELEDSALYLCASNLAESSYNEQFFGPGTRLTVL.

The gene calls are TRBV5-6 and TRBJ1-4; D remains unclear. Per the germline V gene, CDR1 is SGHDT and CDR2 is YYEEEE. V was clipped by 6 bases and J by 8 bases, with 23 bases between them. This CDR3 comprises 16 residues. CDR3 in amino acids: CASTLGRNYRGEKLFF. The CDR3 nucleotides are TGTGCCAGCACCTTAGGACGGAACTATCGAGGGGAAAAACTGTTTTTT.